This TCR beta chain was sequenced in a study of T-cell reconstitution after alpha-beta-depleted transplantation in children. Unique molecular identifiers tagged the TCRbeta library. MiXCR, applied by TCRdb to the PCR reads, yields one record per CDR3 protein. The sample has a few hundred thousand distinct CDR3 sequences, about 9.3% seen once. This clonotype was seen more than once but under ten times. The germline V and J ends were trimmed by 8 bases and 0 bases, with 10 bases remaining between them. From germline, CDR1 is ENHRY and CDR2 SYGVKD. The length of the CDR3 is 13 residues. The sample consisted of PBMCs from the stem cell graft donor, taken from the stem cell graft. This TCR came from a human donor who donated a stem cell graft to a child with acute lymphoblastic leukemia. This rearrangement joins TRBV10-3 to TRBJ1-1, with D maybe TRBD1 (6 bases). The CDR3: CAIAGTLNTEAFF. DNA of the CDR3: TGTGCCATCGCCGGGACACTGAACACTGAAGCTTTCTTT.